The present TCR beta chain was sequenced within a study of breast tumors, draining lymph nodes, adjacent tissues. Study-level results: The data were judged consistent with most tumor T cells coming from lymph node and expanding in tumor. Compared with lymph nodes, tumors were less diverse; compared with nontumor tissue, more. Tumor and nontumor repertoires were significantly more similar in luminal-like than in basal-like breast cancer. That most tumor T cells come from lymph nodes remained unproven.

Breast cancer patients provided tissue from their axillary draining lymph nodes. Comment on this clonotype: Its antigen is not identified.

Germline assignment: CDR1 SEHNR and CDR2 FQNEAQ (reference sequence). Trimming took 1 base from V and 6 from J; bases not matched to a gene: 6. This CDR3 has 17 residues. TCRdb recomputed calls from the multiplex PCR reads with MiXCR, one row per CDR3 protein. The sample lists about 200,000 distinct CDR3 sequences, approximately 30% occurring once. The receptor was derived from a female donor with breast cancer. Some clones in this sample may be carry-over from other donors' samples. The V and J genes are TRBV7-9 and TRBJ2-3; 14 positions agree with TRBD2. The sample comprised axillary lymph node tissue. CDR3 nucleotide sequence: TGTGCCAGCAGCTTAGGGGGACTAGCGGGAGCGGCTGATACGCAGTATTTT. This sequence encodes CASSLGGLAGAADTQYF.